This T cell receptor beta chain was obtained from a study of T cell changes during pregnancy in multiple sclerosis. Assay: immunoSEQ multiplex PCR; the TCRdb copy retains only in-frame clones and omits some. This table has tens of thousands of clones, almost 95% appearing once. Germline CDR1 LNHNV, CDR2 YYDKDF (reference sequence). V was clipped by 0 bases and J by 5 bases; unmatched bases: 10. The CDR3 has 17 residues. Sequencing was performed on CD4+ T cells from peripheral blood mononuclear cells, taken in the third trimester of pregnancy. The source is a female donor with multiple sclerosis, enrolled in a pregnancy study. The gene calls are TRBV15 and TRBJ2-1; 7 nucleotides align to TRBD1. The CDR3: CATSRDSGTVTHNEQFF. CDR3 coding DNA: TGTGCCACCAGCAGAGATAGTGGGACAGTCACCCACAATGAGCAGTTCTTC.